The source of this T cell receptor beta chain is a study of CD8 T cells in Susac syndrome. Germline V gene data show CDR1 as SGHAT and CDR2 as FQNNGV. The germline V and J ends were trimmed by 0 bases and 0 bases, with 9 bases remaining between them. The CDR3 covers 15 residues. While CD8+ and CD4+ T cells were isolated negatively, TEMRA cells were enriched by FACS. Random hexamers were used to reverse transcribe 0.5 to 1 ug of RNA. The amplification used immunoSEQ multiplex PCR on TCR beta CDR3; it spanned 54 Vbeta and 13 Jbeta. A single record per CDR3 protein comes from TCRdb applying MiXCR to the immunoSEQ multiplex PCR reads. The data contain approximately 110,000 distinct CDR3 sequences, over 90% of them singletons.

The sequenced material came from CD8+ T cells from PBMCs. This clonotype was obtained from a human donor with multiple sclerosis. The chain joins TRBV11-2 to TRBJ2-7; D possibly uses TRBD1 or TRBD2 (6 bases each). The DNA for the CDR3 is TGTGCCAGCAGCTTAGATAGGGGGGCCTCCTACGAGCAGTACTTC. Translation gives CASSLDRGASYEQYF. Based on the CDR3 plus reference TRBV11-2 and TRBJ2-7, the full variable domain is EAGVAQSPRYKIIEKRQSVAFWCNPISGHATLYWYQQILGQGPKLLIQFQNNGVVDDSQLPKDRFSAERLKGVDSTLKIQPAKLEDSAVYLCASSLDRGASYEQYFGPGTRLTVT.